This T cell receptor (beta chain) stems from a study of Graves' ophthalmopathy and Graves' hyperthyroidism. The study, taken as a whole, reports: Between ophthalmopathy and stable hyperthyroidism, a 13-signature model drew a separation with 87.88% sensitivity and approximately 77% specificity. Detection in blood was also observed for most expanded thyroid clonotypes above 0.001 frequency.

In regard to this clonotype: As yet, its antigen is unknown. In this CDR3 the conserved last residue, phenylalanine or tryptophan, is missing, so a read error is likely.

V shed 6 bases and J 4 bases; nucleotides not matched to a gene: 9. This CDR3 has 15 residues. CDR1 and CDR2 from the germline V gene are MNHEY and SMNVEV (reference sequence). RNA transcripts yielded amplified TCR beta CDR3 regions. First-round RT-PCR with HTBI primers preceded a second-round multiplex PCR. TCRdb processed the multiplex PCR reads anew with MiXCR; each CDR3 protein has one entry. Here the sample spans 900,000 to 1,200,000 distinct CDR3 sequences, about 36% being singletons. Newly diagnosed, the hyperthyroidism patients had under 2 months' duration and were aged 18 to 65. Physicians reached a diagnosis by relying on clinical symptoms, serum thyroxine, TRAb, thyroid ultrasound and orbital computed tomography.

This clonotype originated in an adult man with Graves' hyperthyroidism. Sequencing used peripheral blood or thyroid tissue (not recorded which). The genes are TRBV27 and TRBJ1-5; 7 bases are a match to TRBD1. The CDR3 DNA reads TGTGCCAGCAGACCCCGGACAGGTGGTAATCAGCCCCAGCATCTT. Its translation is CASRPRTGGNQPQHL.